The T cell receptor beta chain described here comes from a study of T cell changes during pregnancy in multiple sclerosis. This clone was seen just once. This CDR3 contains 15 residues. Trimming at V came to 1 base and at J to 5 bases, leaving 6 bases not matched to a gene. Germline CDR1 is MNHNS and CDR2 is SASEGT. Clones were sequenced by immunoSEQ multiplex PCR, and TCRdb holds only the in-frame ones, with some missing. The sample carries under 80,000 clones, 80% to 95% recorded once. Sequences were derived from peripheral blood, sampled after pregnancy. The clonotype was recovered from a female donor in good health, enrolled as a control in a pregnancy study. This chain connects TRBV6-1 to TRBJ2-5; 8 nucleotides match TRBD1. CDR3 loop: CASSEGSGGAETQYF. CDR3 DNA: TGTGCCAGCAGTGAAGGCTCAGGGGGCGCGGAGACCCAGTACTTC.